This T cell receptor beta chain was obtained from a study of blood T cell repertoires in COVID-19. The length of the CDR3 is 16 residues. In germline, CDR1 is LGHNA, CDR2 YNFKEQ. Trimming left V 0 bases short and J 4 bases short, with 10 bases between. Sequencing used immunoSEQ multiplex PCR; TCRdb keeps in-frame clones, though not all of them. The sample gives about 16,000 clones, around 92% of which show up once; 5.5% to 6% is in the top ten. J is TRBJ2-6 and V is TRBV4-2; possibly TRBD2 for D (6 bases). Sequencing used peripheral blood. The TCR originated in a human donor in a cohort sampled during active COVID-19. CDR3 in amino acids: CASSQEEGSGANVLTF. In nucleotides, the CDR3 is TGTGCCAGCAGCCAAGAGGAGGGGTCCGGGGCCAACGTCCTGACTTTC.